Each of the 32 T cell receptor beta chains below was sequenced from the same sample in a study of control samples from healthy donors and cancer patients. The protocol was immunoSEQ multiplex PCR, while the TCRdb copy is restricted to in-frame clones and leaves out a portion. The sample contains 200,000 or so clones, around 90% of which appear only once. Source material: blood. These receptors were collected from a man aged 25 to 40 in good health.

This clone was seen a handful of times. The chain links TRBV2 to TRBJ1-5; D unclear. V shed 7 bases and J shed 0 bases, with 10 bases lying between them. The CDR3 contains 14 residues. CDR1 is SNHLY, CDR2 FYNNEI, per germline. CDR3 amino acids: CASNSILSNQPQHF. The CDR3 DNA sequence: TGTGCCAGCAATTCGATCCTTAGCAATCAGCCCCAGCATTTT.

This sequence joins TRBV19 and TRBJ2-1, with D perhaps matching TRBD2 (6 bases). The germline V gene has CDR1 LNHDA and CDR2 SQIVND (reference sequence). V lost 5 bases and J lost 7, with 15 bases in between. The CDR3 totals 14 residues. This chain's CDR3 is CASSFRLVWNEQFF. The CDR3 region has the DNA TGTGCCAGTAGTTTCCGACTAGTCTGGAATGAGCAGTTCTTC.

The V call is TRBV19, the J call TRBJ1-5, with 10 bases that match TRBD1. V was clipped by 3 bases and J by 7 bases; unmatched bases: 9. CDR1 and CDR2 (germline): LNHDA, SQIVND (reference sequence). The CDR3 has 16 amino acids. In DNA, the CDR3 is TGTGCCAGTAGTATCCCCGGACAGGGGGTCAGGCAGCCCCAGCATTTT. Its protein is CASSIPGQGVRQPQHF.

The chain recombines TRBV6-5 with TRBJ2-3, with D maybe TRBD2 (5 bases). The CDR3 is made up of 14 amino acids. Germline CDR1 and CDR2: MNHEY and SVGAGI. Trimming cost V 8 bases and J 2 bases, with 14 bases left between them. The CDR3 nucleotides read TGTGCCAGCTTGGGGAGAAAAGCCACAGATACGCAGTATTTT. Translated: CASLGRKATDTQYF.

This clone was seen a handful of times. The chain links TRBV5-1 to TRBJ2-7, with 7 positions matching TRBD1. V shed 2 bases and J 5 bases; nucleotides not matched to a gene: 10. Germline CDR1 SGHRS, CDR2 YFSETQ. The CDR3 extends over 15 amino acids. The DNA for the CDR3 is TGCGCCAGCAGCTTATCGACAGGGCACTCAGACGAGCAGTACTTC. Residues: CASSLSTGHSDEQYF.

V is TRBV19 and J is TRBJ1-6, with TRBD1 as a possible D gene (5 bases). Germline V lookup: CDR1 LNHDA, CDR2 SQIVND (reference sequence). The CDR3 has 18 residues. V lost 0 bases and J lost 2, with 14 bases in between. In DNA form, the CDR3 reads TGTGCCAGTAGTATAGATGGCGGTCAGGGCACCTATAATTCACCCCTCCACTTT. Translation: CASSIDGGQGTYNSPLHF.

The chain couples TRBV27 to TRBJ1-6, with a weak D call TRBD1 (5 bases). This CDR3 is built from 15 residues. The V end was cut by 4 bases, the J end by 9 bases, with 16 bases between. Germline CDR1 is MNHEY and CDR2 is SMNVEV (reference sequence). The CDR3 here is CASSSSTWGVSPLHF. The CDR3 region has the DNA TGTGCCAGCAGTTCATCTACCTGGGGGGTTTCACCCCTCCACTTT.

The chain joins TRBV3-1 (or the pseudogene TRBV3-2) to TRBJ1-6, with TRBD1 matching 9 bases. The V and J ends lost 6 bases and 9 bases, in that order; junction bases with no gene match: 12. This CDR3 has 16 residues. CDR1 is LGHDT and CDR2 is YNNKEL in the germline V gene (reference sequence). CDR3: CASRPKGTGISSPLHF. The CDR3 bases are TGTGCCAGCAGACCTAAGGGGACAGGGATCTCTTCACCCCTCCACTTT.

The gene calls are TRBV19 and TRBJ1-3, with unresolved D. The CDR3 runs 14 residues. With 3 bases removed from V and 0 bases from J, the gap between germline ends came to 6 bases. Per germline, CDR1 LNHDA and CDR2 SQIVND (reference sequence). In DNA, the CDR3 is TGTGCCAGTAGTATCGGGAGCTCTGGAAACACCATATATTTT. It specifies CASSIGSSGNTIYF.

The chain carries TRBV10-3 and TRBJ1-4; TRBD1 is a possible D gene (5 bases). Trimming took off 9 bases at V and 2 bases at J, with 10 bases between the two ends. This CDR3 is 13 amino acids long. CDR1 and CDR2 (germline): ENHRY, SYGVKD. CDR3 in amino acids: CAIRGGTNEKLFF. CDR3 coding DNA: TGTGCCATAAGGGGTGGTACTAATGAAAAACTGTTTTTT.

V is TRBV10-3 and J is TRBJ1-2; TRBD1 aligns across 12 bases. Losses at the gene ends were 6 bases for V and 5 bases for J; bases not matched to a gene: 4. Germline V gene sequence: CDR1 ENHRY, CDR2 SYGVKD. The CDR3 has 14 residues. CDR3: CAISGTGGSYGYTF. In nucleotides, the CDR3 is TGTGCCATCAGCGGGACAGGGGGCAGTTATGGCTACACCTTC.

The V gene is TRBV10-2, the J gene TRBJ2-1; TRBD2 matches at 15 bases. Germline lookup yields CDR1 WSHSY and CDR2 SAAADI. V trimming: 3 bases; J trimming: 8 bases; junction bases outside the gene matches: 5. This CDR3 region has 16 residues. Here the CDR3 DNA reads TGCGCCAGCAGTGAAAGGGGACTAGCGGGGGGCGATGAGCAGTTCTTC. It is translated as CASSERGLAGGDEQFF.

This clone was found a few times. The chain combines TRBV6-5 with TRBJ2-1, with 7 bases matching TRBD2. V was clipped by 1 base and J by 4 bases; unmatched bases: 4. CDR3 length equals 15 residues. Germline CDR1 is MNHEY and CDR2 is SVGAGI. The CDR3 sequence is CASSYWGGKYNEQFF. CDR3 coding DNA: TGTGCCAGCAGTTACTGGGGGGGGAAATACAATGAGCAGTTCTTC.

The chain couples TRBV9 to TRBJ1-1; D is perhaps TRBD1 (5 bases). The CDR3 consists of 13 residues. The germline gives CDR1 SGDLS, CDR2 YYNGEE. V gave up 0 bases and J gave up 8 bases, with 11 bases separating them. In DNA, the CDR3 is TGTGCCAGCAGCGTAGAGAGGGGAGAGGAAGCTTTCTTT. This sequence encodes CASSVERGEEAFF.

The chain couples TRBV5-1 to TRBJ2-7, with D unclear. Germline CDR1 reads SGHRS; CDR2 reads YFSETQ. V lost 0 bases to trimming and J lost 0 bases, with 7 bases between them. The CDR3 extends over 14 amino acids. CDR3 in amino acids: CASSLVGDSYEQYF. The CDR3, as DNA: TGCGCCAGCAGCTTGGTTGGGGACTCCTACGAGCAGTACTTC.

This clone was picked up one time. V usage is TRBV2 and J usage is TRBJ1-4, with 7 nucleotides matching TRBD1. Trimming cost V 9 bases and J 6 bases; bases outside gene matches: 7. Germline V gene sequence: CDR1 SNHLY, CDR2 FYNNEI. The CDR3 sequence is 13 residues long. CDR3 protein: CARQGSLDEKLFF. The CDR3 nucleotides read TGTGCCAGACAGGGGTCGCTCGATGAAAAACTGTTTTTT.

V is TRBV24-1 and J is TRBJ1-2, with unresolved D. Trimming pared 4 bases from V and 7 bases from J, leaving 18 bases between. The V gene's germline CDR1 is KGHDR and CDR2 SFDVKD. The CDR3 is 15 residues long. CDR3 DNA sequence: TGTGCCACCAGTGAGAAGGCGTCAAACTGGGGTGGCTACACCTTC. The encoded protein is CATSEKASNWGGYTF.

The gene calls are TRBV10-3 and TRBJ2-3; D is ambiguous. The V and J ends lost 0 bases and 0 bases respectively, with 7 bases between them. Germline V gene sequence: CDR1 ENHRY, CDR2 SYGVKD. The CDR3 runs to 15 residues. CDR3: CAISESFASTDTQYF. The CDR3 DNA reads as TGTGCCATCAGTGAGTCGTTTGCTAGCACAGATACGCAGTATTTT.

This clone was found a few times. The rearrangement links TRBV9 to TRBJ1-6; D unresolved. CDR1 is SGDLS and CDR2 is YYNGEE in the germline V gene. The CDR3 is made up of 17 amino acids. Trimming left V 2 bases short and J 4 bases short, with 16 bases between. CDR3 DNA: TGTGCCAGCAGCGTTGGTTTCGTGGGTCGTTATAATTCACCCCTCCACTTT. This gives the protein CASSVGFVGRYNSPLHF.

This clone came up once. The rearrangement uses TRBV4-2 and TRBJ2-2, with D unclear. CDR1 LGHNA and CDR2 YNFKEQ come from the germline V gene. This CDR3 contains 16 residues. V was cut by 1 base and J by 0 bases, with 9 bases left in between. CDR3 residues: CASSQVSATNTGELFF. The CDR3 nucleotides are TGTGCCAGCAGCCAAGTATCGGCAACGAACACCGGGGAGCTGTTTTTT.

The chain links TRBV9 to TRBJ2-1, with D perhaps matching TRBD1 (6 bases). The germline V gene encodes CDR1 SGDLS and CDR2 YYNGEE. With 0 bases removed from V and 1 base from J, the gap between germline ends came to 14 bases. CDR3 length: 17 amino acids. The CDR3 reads CASSVAFVRGSYNEQFF. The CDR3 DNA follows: TGTGCCAGCAGCGTAGCCTTTGTCAGGGGTTCCTACAATGAGCAGTTCTTC. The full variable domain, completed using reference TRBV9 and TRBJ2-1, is DSGVTQTPKHLITATGQRVTLRCSPRSGDLSVYWYQQSLDQGLQFLIQYYNGEERAKGNILERFSAQQFPDLHSELNLSSLELGDSALYFCASSVAFVRGSYNEQFFGPGTRLTVL.

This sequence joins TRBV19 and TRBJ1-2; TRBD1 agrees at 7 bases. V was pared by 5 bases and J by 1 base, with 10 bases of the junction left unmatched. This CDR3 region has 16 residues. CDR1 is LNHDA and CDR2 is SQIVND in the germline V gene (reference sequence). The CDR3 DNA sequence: TGTGCCAGTAGTCTAGGTTCGACAGGGTTTAACTATGGCTACACCTTC. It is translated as CASSLGSTGFNYGYTF.

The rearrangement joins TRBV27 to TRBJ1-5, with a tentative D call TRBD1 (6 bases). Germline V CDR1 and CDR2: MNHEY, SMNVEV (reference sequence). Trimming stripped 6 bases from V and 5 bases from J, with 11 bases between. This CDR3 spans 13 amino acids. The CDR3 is CASRPGGDQPQHF. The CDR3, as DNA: TGTGCCAGCAGACCCGGGGGCGATCAGCCCCAGCATTTT.

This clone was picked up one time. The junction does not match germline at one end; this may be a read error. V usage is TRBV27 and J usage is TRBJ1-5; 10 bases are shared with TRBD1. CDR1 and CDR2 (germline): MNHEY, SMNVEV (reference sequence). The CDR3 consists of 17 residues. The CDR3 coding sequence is TGTGCCAGCACGGACAGGGGGGGGTCTAATATAAATCGGCCCCAGCATTTT. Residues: CASTDRGGSNINRPQHF.

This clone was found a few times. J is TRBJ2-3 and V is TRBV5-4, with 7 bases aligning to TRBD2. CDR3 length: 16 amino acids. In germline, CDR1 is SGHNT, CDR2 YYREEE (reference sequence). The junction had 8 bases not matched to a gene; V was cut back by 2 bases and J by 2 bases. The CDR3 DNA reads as TGTGCCAGCAGCTTTTGGGTGGGGGGGACCACAGATACGCAGTATTTT. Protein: CASSFWVGGTTDTQYF. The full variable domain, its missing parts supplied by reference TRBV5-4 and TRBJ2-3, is ETGVTQSPTHLIKTRGQQVTLRCSSQSGHNTVSWYQQALGQGPQFIFQYYREEENGRGNFPPRFSGLQFPNYSSELNVNALELDDSALYLCASSFWVGGTTDTQYFGPGTRLTVL.

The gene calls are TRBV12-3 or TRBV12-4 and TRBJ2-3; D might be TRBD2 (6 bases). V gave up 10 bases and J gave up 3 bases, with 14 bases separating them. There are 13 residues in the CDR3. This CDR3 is CATLEGPTDTQYF. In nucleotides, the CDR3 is TGTGCCACCCTGGAGGGGCCGACAGATACGCAGTATTTT.

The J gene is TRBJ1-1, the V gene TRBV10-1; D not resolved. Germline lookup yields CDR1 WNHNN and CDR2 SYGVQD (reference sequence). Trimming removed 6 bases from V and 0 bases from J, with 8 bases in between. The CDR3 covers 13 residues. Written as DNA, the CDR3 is TGCGCCAGCAGCCTCGAAATGAACACTGAAGCTTTCTTT. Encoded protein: CASSLEMNTEAFF.

CDR3 in DNA: TGTGCCAGCAGCCACATAGACAGGGCTTGGACTGAAGCTTTCTTT. Amino acid sequence: CASSHIDRAWTEAFF. The chain is built from TRBV4-2 and TRBJ1-1; TRBD1 matches at 7 bases. V was pared by 3 bases and J by 5 bases, with 9 bases of the junction left unmatched. The CDR3 contains 15 residues. Per germline, CDR1 LGHNA and CDR2 YNFKEQ.

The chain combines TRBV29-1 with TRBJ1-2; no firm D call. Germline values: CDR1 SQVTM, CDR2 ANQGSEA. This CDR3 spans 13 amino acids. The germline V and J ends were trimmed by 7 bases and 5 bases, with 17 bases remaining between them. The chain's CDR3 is CSAVGEGDYGYTF. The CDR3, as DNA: TGCAGCGCCGTCGGAGAAGGAGATTATGGCTACACCTTC.

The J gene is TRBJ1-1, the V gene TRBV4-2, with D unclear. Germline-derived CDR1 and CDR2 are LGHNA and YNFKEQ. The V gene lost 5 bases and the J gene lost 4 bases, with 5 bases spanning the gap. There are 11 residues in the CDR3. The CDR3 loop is CASSAGTEAFF. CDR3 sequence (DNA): TGTGCCAGCAGCGCGGGCACTGAAGCTTTCTTT.

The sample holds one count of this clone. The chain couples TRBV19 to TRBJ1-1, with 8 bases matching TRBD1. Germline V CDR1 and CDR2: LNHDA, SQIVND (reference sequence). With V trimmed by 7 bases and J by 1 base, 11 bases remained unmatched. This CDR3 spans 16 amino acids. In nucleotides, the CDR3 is TGTGCCAGTATTTCGCGTCGGACAGGGAAGAACACTGAAGCTTTCTTT. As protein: CASISRRTGKNTEAFF.

In DNA form, the CDR3 reads TGTGCCAGCAGGAGGGAGAACACTGAAGCTTTCTTT. It translates to CASRRENTEAFF. The V call is TRBV7-8, the J call TRBJ1-1; D unclear. Germline CDR1 reads SGHVS; CDR2 reads FQNEAQ. This CDR3 spans 12 amino acids. V shed 6 bases and J shed 1 base, with 6 bases lying between them.